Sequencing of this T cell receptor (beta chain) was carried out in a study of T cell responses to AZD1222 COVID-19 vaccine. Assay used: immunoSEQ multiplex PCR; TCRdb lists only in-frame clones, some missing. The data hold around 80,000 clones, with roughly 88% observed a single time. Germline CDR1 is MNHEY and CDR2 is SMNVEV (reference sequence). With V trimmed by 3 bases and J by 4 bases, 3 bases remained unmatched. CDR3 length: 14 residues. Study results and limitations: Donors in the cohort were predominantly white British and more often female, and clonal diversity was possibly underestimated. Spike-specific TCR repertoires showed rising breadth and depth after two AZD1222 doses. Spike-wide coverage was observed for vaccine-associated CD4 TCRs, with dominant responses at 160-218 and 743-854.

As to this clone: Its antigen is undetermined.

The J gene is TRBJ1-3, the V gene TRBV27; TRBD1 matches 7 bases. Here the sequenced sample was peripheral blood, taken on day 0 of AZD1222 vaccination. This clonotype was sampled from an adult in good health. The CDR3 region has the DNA TGTGCCAGCAGTTTGACAGGGACCGGAAACACCATATATTTT. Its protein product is CASSLTGTGNTIYF.